The source of this T cell receptor (beta chain) is a study of shared clonotypes between healthy human individuals. Some clones are missing from TCRdb's copy, which holds only in-frame ones; the method was immunoSEQ multiplex PCR. The sample carries around 2,000,000 clones, approximately 95% recorded once. CD45RO-negative CD8 cells positively selected for CCR7 made up the naive population, which excluded terminally differentiated effector memory CD45RA+ cells. Germline values: CDR1 SNHLY, CDR2 FYNNEI. The CDR3 extends over 16 amino acids. V was clipped by 7 bases and J by 2 bases, with 20 bases between them. The sample holds one count of this clone.

Material: naive CD8+ T cells sorted from blood. The chain combines TRBV2 with TRBJ1-2; D gene ambiguous. The TCR originated in a young man in good health. The CDR3 region is CASTPWSATFNYGYTF. CDR3 in DNA: TGTGCCAGCACCCCGTGGTCGGCAACCTTCAACTATGGCTACACCTTC.